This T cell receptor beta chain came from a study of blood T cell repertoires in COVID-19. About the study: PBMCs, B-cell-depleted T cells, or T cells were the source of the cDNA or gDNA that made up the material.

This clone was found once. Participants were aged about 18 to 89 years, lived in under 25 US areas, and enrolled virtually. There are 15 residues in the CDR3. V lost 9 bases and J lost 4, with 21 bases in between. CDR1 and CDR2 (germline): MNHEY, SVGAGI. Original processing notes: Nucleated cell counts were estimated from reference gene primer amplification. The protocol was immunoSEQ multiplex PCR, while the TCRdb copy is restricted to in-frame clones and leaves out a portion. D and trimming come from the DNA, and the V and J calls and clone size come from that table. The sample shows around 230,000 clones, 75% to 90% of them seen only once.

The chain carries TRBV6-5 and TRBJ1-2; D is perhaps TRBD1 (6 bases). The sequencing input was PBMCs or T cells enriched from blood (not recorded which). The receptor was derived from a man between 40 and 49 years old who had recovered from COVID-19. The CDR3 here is CASRSVGTTTYGYTF. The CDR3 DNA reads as TGTGCCAGTAGAAGCGTCGGGACAACTACCTATGGCTACACCTTC.